A single sample gave rise to the 16 T cell receptor beta chains below, sequenced in a study of cytomegalovirus exposure and HLA in healthy donors. Clones were sequenced by immunoSEQ multiplex PCR, and TCRdb holds only the in-frame ones, with some missing. The data show 60,000 or so clones, around 94% seen once. The sample consisted of PBMCs. The receptors shown here come from a young man in good health and CMV-seronegative.

This clone was seen just once. The rearrangement links TRBV7-9 to TRBJ1-5; maybe TRBD1 (6 bases). V gave up 2 bases and J gave up 0 bases, with 11 bases separating them. From germline, CDR1 is SEHNR and CDR2 FQNEAQ (reference sequence). The CDR3 contains 16 residues. Here the CDR3 reads CASSLFGDNSNQPQHF. The CDR3 bases are TGTGCCAGCAGCTTATTCGGGGACAATAGCAATCAGCCCCAGCATTTT.

The rearrangement links TRBV5-1 to TRBJ1-4, with 10 positions matching TRBD1. Germline CDR1 and CDR2: SGHRS and YFSETQ. This CDR3 is built from 18 residues. V was clipped by 3 bases and J by 0 bases; unmatched bases: 8. The CDR3 protein is CASSSPPGQGATNEKLFF. The CDR3 DNA is TGCGCCAGCAGCTCACCCCCTGGACAGGGGGCAACTAATGAAAAACTGTTTTTT.

This clone has a single count. The rearrangement uses TRBV4-3 and TRBJ2-2; 7 positions match TRBD1. CDR1 is LGHNA, CDR2 YSLEER, per germline. This CDR3 has 15 residues. The V gene end was trimmed by 1 base and the J gene end by 4 bases; junction bases not matched to a gene: 3. The CDR3 DNA sequence: TGCGCCAGCAGCCAAGGGACAGGAAGCACCGGGGAGCTGTTTTTT. This encodes CASSQGTGSTGELFF.

V is TRBV19 and J is TRBJ1-5, with 7 bases identical to TRBD1. The CDR3 consists of 16 residues. The V segment lost 5 bases and the J segment 0 bases; nucleotides outside the gene matches: 7. Germline V gene sequence: CDR1 LNHDA, CDR2 SQIVND (reference sequence). This chain's CDR3 is CASSVRDRDSNQPQHF. The CDR3 DNA follows: TGTGCCAGTAGTGTCCGGGACAGAGATAGCAATCAGCCCCAGCATTTT.

The rearrangement links TRBV13 to TRBJ2-1; 9 nucleotides match TRBD1. V was clipped by 5 bases and J by 4 bases; unmatched bases: 6. Germline CDR1 is PRHDT and CDR2 is FYEKMQ (reference sequence). The CDR3 consists of 15 residues. The CDR3 region is CASSQQGARYNEQFF. The CDR3 nucleotides are TGTGCCAGCAGCCAACAGGGGGCAAGATACAATGAGCAGTTCTTC.

The table lists this clone with a count of one. The rearrangement joins TRBV7-2 to TRBJ1-2, with D perhaps matching TRBD1 (5 bases). CDR1 is SGHTA and CDR2 is FQGNSA in the germline V gene. V gave up 5 bases and J gave up 2 bases, with 18 bases separating them. This CDR3 comprises 16 residues. The DNA of the CDR3 is TGTGCCAGCAGCGATGATCAGGGACTGGGAAACTATGGCTACACCTTC. As protein: CASSDDQGLGNYGYTF. The full variable domain, its missing parts supplied by reference TRBV7-2 and TRBJ1-2, is GAGVSQSPSNKVTEKGKDVELRCDPISGHTALYWYRQSLGQGLEFLIYFQGNSAPDKSGLPSDRFSAERTGGSVSTLTIQRTQQEDSAVYLCASSDDQGLGNYGYTFGSGTRLTVV.

This clone was recorded a few times. The chain has TRBV28 and TRBJ1-1, with unresolved D. The V and J ends lost 2 bases and 3 bases respectively, with 7 bases between them. Per germline, CDR1 MDHEN and CDR2 SYDVKM. This CDR3 is 13 amino acids long. CDR3 sequence (DNA): TGTGCCAGCAGTTTACCGGGTTACACTGAAGCTTTCTTT. This gives the protein CASSLPGYTEAFF. Filled out from reference TRBV28 and TRBJ1-1, the complete variable domain reads DVKVTQSSRYLVKRTGEKVFLECVQDMDHENMFWYRQDPGLGLRLIYFSYDVKMKEKGDIPEGYSVSREKKERFSLILESASTNQTSMYLCASSLPGYTEAFFGQGTRLTVV.

The chain employs TRBV29-1 and TRBJ1-4; tentative D call: TRBD1 (6 bases). There are 14 residues in the CDR3. Germline lookup yields CDR1 SQVTM and CDR2 ANQGSEA. Trimming took 5 bases from V and 6 from J, leaving 16 bases between them. The CDR3 DNA follows: TGCAGCGTTAGGAATCAGGGGACCGATGAAAAACTGTTTTTT. This gives the protein CSVRNQGTDEKLFF.

This sequence joins TRBV7-6 and TRBJ2-1, with 10 bases lining up with TRBD2. The CDR3 length is 16 residues. CDR1 SGHVS and CDR2 FNYEAQ come from the germline V gene. Unmatched junction bases numbered 8, after V lost 4 bases and J lost 5 bases. The CDR3 protein is CASSSLAGGRNNEQFF. The DNA for the CDR3 is TGTGCCAGCAGCTCCTTAGCGGGAGGCCGTAACAATGAGCAGTTCTTC.

The chain uses TRBV29-1 and TRBJ2-3; no reliable D call. Trimming shortened V by 6 bases and J by 2 bases, and 12 bases separated the two germline ends. The CDR3 is 13 residues long. Germline CDR1 is SQVTM and CDR2 is ANQGSEA. The CDR3 nucleotides are TGCAGCGTCTTCTTGTCCTACACAGATACGCAGTATTTT. This sequence encodes CSVFLSYTDTQYF.

The V call is TRBV6-5, the J call TRBJ1-2; perhaps TRBD1 as D (6 bases). Germline CDR1 MNHEY, CDR2 SVGAGI. CDR3 length equals 11 residues. V lost 7 bases and J lost 6, with 9 bases in between. CDR3: CASTGVDGYTF. The DNA for the CDR3 is TGTGCCAGCACAGGGGTGGATGGCTACACCTTC.

The CDR3 region is CASSQANIPRGGSYNEQFF. The CDR3 DNA sequence: TGCGCCAGCAGCCAAGCCAATATCCCTCGGGGAGGGTCCTACAATGAGCAGTTCTTC. V and J are TRBV4-1 and TRBJ2-1, with 7 bases aligning to TRBD2. Germline CDR1 reads MGHRA; CDR2 reads YSYEKL. The junction had 13 bases not matched to a gene; V was cut back by 1 base and J by 1 base. CDR3 length: 19 amino acids.

V usage is TRBV28 and J usage is TRBJ1-1; the D is unclear. V lost 6 bases, J lost 1 base, and 12 bases lay in between. The CDR3 sequence is 14 residues long. Per the germline V gene, CDR1 is MDHEN and CDR2 is SYDVKM. In DNA form, the CDR3 reads TGTGCCAGCAGCCTAGATCGGGAGAACACTGAAGCTTTCTTT. It specifies CASSLDRENTEAFF.

The rearrangement uses TRBV5-1 and TRBJ2-2, with 9 positions matching TRBD2. From germline, CDR1 is SGHRS and CDR2 YFSETQ. The CDR3 is 16 amino acids. Trimming took 0 bases from V and 4 from J; bases not matched to a gene: 4. CDR3 nucleotides: TGCGCCAGCAGCTTGGAGCCGACTAGCGGCACCGGGGAGCTGTTTTTT. Encoded protein: CASSLEPTSGTGELFF.

V gene TRBV2 combines with J gene TRBJ1-1, with TRBD1 matching 8 bases. This CDR3 region has 13 residues. Germline loops: CDR1 SNHLY, CDR2 FYNNEI. The ends lost 11 bases at V and 4 bases at J; junction bases unmatched: 9. CDR3: CAREDREITEAFF. CDR3 coding DNA: TGTGCCCGAGAGGACAGGGAGATCACTGAAGCTTTCTTT.

This clone occurred once. The chain has TRBV2 and TRBJ2-1; D remains ambiguous. This CDR3 region has 14 residues. V gave up 4 bases and J gave up 0 bases, with 7 bases separating them. Germline lookup yields CDR1 SNHLY and CDR2 FYNNEI. The CDR3 DNA is TGTGCCAGCAGTGTCTCGAGCTCCTACAATGAGCAGTTCTTC. This encodes CASSVSSSYNEQFF.